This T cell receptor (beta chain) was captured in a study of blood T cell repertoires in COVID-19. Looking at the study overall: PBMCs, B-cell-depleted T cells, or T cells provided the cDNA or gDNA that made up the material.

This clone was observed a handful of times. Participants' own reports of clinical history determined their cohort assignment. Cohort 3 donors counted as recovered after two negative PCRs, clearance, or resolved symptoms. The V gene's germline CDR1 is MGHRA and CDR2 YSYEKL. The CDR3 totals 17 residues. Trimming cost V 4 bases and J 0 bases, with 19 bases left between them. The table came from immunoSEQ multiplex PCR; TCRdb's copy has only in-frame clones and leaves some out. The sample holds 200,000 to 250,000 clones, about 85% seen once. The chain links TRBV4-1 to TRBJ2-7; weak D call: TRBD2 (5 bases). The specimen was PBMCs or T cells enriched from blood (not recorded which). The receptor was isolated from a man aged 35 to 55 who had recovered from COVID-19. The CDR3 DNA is TGCGCCAGCAGCCGGGAGCCGGCGGTCAGTTTCTCCTACGAGCAGTACTTC. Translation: CASSREPAVSFSYEQYF.